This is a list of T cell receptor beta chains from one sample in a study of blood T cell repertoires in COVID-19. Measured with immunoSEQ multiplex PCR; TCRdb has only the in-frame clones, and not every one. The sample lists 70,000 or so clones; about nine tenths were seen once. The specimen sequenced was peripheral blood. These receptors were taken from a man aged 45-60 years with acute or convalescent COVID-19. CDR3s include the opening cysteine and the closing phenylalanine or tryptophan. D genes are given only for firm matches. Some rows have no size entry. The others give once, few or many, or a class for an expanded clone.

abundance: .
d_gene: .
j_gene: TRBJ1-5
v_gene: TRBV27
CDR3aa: CASALTENSNQPQHF
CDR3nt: TGTGCCAGCGCTTTGACAGAGAATAGCAATCAGCCCCAGCATTTT

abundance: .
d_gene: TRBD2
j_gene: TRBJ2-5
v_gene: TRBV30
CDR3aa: CAWSVAGGVRETQYF
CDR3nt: TGTGCCTGGAGTGTGGCGGGAGGTGTTCGAGAGACCCAGTACTTC

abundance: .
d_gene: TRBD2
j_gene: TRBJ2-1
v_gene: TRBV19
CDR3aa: CASSRTSGGYNEQFF
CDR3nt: TGTGCCAGTAGTAGGACTAGCGGGGGCTACAATGAGCAGTTCTTC

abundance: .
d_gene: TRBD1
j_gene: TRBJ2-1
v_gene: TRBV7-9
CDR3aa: CASSPDRGDGFF
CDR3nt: TGTGCCAGCAGCCCGGACAGGGGTGACGGGTTCTTC

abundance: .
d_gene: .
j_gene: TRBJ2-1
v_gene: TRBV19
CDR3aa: CASSITGISYNEQFF
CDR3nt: TGTGCCAGTAGTATAACGGGAATCTCCTACAATGAGCAGTTCTTC

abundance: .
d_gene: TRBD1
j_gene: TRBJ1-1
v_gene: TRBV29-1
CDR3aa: CSVDSGTGITEAFF
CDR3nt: TGCAGCGTTGACAGCGGGACAGGGATAACTGAAGCTTTCTTT

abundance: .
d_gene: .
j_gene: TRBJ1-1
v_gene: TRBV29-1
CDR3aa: CSVSNEATVNTEAFF
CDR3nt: TGCAGCGTCTCAAACGAAGCTACAGTGAACACTGAAGCTTTCTTT

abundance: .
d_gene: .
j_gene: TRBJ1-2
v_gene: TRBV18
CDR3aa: CASSPQGENYGYTF
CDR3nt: TGTGCCAGCTCACCACAGGGAGAAAACTATGGCTACACCTTC

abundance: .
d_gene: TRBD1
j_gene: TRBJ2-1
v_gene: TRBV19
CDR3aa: CASSPGGTVYNEQFF
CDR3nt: TGTGCCAGTAGTCCAGGGGGCACGGTCTACAATGAGCAGTTCTTC

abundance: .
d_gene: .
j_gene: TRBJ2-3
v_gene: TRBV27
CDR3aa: CASSLYRETDTQYF
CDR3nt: TGTGCCAGCAGTTTATATCGGGAAACAGATACGCAGTATTTT

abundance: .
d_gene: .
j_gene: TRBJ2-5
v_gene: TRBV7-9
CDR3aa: CASSLGRQALQETQYF
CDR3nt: TGTGCCAGCAGCTTAGGGCGACAGGCGTTACAAGAGACCCAGTACTTC

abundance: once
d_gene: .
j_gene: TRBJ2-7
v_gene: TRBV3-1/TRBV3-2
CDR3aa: CASSQAERERYF
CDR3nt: TGTGCCAGCAGCCAAGCGGAAAGGGAGAGGTACTTC

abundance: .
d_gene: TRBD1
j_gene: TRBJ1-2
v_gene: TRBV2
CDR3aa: CASTWTGGYGYTF
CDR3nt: TGTGCCAGCACGTGGACAGGGGGCTATGGCTACACCTTC

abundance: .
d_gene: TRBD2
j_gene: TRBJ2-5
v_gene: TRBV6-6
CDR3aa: CASSRLGWGAGPQETQYF
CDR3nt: TGTGCCAGCAGTCGCCTCGGGTGGGGAGCGGGGCCGCAAGAGACCCAGTACTTC

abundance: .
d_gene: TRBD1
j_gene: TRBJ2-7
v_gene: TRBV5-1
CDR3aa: CASSLGQGGREQYF
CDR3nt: TGCGCCAGCAGCTTGGGACAGGGGGGGCGCGAGCAGTACTTC

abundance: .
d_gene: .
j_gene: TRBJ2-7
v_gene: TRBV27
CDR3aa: CASGTTYEQYF
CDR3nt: TGTGCCAGCGGGACAACCTACGAGCAGTACTTC

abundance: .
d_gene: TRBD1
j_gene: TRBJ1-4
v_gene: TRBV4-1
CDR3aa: CASSQGPGQGREKLFF
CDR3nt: TGCGCCAGCAGCCAGGGCCCCGGACAGGGTCGGGAAAAACTGTTTTTT

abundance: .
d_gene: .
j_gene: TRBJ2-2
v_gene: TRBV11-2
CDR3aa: CASSLTVSGVHTGELFF
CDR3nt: TGTGCCAGCAGCTTAACAGTGTCGGGAGTACACACCGGGGAGCTGTTTTTT

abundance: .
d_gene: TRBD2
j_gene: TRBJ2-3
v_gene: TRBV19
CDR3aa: CASSIIPLAGGVLDTQYF
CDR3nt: TGTGCCAGTAGTATAATCCCTCTAGCGGGGGGCGTACTCGATACGCAGTATTTT

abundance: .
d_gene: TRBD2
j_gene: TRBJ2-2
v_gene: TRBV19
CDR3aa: CASRPGLAGTGELFF
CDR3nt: TGTGCCAGTAGGCCGGGACTAGCGGGGACCGGGGAGCTGTTTTTT

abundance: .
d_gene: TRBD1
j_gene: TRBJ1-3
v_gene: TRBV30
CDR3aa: CAWSNKGAAGNTIYF
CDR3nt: TGTGCCTGGAGTAATAAGGGGGCGGCTGGAAACACCATATATTTT

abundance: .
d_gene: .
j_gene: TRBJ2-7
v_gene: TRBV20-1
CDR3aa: CSASITVSYEQYF
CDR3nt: TGCAGTGCTAGTATAACAGTATCCTACGAGCAGTACTTC

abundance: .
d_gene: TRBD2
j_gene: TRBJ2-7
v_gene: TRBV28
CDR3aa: CASSLLHSSRGGHEQYF
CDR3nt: TGTGCCAGCAGTTTACTCCATTCATCCCGCGGGGGTCACGAGCAGTACTTC

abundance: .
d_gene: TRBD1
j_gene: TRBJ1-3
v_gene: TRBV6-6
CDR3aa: CASVGRDRAGNTIYF
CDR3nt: TGTGCCTCGGTGGGGCGGGACAGGGCTGGAAACACCATATATTTT

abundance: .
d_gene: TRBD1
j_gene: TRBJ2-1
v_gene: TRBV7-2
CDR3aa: CASSFSETGGNEQFF
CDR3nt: TGTGCCAGCAGCTTCTCCGAGACAGGGGGAAATGAGCAGTTCTTC

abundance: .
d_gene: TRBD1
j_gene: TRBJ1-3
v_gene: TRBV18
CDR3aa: CASSPRPLSGQVTGNTIYF
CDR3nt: TGTGCCAGCTCACCGCGACCCCTCTCGGGACAGGTGACTGGAAACACCATATATTTT

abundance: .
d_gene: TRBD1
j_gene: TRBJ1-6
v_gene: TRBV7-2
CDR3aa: CASSLSGQGYSPLHF
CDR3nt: TGTGCCAGCAGCTTAAGCGGACAGGGGTACTCACCCCTCCACTTT

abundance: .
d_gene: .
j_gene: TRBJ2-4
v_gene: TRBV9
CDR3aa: CASSVNMDKGGNIQYF
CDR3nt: TGTGCCAGCAGCGTAAATATGGACAAGGGAGGAAACATTCAGTACTTC

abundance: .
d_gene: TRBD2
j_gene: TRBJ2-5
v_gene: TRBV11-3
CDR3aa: CASSPGLAGGQETQYF
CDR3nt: TGTGCCAGCAGCCCGGGACTAGCGGGGGGGCAAGAGACCCAGTACTTC

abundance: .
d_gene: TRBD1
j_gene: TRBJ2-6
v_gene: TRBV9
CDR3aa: CASSAGTGGGSGANVLTF
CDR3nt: TGTGCCAGCAGCGCCGGGACAGGGGGCGGTTCTGGGGCCAACGTCCTGACTTTC

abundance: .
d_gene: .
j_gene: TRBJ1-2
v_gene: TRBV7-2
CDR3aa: CASSSQGYYGYTF
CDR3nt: TGTGCCAGCAGCTCCCAGGGATACTATGGCTACACCTTC

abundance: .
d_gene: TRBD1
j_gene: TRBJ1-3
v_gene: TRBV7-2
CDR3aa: CASSLTETGNAGNTIYF
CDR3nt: TGTGCCAGCAGCTTAACCGAGACAGGGAACGCTGGAAACACCATATATTTT

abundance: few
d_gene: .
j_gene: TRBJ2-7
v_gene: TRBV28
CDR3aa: CASRGGIGSSYEQYF
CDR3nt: TGTGCCAGCAGGGGAGGAATCGGGAGCTCCTACGAGCAGTACTTC

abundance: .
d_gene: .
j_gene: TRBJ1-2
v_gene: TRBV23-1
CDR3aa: CASSQSGPGWVYHGYTF
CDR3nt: TGCGCCAGCAGTCAATCAGGTCCAGGGTGGGTATATCATGGCTACACCTTC

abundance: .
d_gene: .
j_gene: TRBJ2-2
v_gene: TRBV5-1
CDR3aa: CASSLRGNGELFF
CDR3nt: TGCGCCAGCAGCTTGAGAGGGAACGGGGAGCTGTTTTTT

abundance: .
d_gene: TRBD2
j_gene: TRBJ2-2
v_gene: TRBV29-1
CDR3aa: CSVQVAGVPGELFF
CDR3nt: TGCAGCGTACAGGTAGCGGGAGTGCCCGGGGAGCTGTTTTTT

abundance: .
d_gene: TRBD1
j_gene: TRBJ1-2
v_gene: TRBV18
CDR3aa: CASSSTGLARAEGYTF
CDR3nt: TGTGCCAGCTCATCGACAGGGTTGGCCCGGGCAGAAGGCTACACCTTC

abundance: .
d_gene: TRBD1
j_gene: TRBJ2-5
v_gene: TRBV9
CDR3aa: CASSPGTAVNKGGETQYF
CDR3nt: TGTGCCAGCAGCCCGGGGACAGCAGTTAATAAGGGTGGGGAGACCCAGTACTTC

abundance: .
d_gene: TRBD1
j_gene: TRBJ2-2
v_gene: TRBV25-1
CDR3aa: CASRGTVNTGELFF
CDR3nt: TGTGCCAGCAGGGGGACAGTTAACACCGGGGAGCTGTTTTTT

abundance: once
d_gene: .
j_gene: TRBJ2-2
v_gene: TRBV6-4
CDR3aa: CASSPGLNTGELFF
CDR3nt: TGTGCCAGCAGTCCAGGGCTGAACACCGGGGAGCTGTTTTTT

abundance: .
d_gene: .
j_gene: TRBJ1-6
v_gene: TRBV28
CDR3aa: CASSPSPQYNSPLHF
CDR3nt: TGTGCCAGCAGCCCGTCCCCACAGTATAATTCACCCCTCCACTTT

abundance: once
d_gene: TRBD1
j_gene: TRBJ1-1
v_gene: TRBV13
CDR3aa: CASSVYRGQGEAFF
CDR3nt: TGTGCCAGCAGCGTTTACAGGGGGCAGGGTGAAGCTTTCTTT

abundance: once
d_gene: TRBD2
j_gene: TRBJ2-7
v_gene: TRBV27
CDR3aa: CASSFSTSGRAYEQYF
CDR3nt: TGTGCCAGCAGTTTCTCAACTAGCGGGAGGGCCTACGAGCAGTACTTC

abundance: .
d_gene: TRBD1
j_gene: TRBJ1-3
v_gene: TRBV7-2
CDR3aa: CASSFPGQPDTIYF
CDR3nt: TGTGCCAGCAGCTTTCCGGGACAGCCCGACACCATATATTTT

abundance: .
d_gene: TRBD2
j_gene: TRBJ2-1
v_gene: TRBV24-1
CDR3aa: CATSGRAVNEQFF
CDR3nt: TGTGCCACCAGCGGGAGGGCCGTAAATGAGCAGTTCTTC

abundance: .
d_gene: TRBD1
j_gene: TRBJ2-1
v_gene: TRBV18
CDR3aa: CASKGAGGYNEQFF
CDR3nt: TGTGCCAGTAAGGGAGCAGGGGGCTACAATGAGCAGTTCTTC

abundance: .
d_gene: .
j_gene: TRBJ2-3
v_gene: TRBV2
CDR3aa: CASGGEGGRDTQYF
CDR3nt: TGTGCCAGCGGTGGGGAGGGGGGACGAGATACGCAGTATTTT

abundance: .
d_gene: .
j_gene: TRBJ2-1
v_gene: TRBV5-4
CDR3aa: CASSLGRGGSSYNEQFF
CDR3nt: TGTGCCAGCAGCTTGGGAAGGGGGGGTAGCTCCTACAATGAGCAGTTCTTC

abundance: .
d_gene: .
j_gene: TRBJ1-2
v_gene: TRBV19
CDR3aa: CASSAGRINYGYTF
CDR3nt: TGTGCCAGTAGTGCGGGACGGATAAACTATGGCTACACCTTC

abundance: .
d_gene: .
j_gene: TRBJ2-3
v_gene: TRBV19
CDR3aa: CATNHPSSGSETDTQYF
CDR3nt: TGTGCTACCAACCACCCCTCCTCCGGGAGCGAGACAGATACGCAGTATTTT